Listed below are T cell receptor beta chains from one sample, sequenced in a study of cytomegalovirus exposure and HLA in healthy donors. Clones were read by immunoSEQ multiplex PCR, and TCRdb kept only the in-frame ones, dropping some. The table shows roughly 200,000 clones, with over 65% occurring only once. The sequencing input was PBMCs. The receptors derive from a woman in her twenties or thirties in good health and CMV-seronegative. Both conserved end residues are part of each CDR3. The D gene is left open where the match is weak. The size of a clone is reported for some rows only, either as once, few or many, or as a class for expanded clones.

V: TRBV6-5; J: TRBJ2-1; D: TRBD2; size: -; DNA: TGTGCCAGCAGGCCCCCGACTAGCGGGAGTAATGAGCAGTTCTTC; CDR3: CASRPPTSGSNEQFF
V: TRBV4-1; J: TRBJ1-2; D: TRBD1; size: -; DNA: TGCGCCAGCAGCTTCCGGGACAGGGACTATGGCTACACCTTC; CDR3: CASSFRDRDYGYTF
V: TRBV9; J: TRBJ1-2; D: -; size: -; DNA: TGTGCCAGCAGCCCCGGGGGAAACTATGGCTACACCTTC; CDR3: CASSPGGNYGYTF
V: TRBV5-1; J: TRBJ2-3; D: TRBD2; size: -; DNA: TGCGCCAGCAGCTTGGAGTCCGCGGGAGTGAGCACAGATACGCAGTATTTT; CDR3: CASSLESAGVSTDTQYF
V: TRBV4-1; J: TRBJ2-3; D: -; size: -; DNA: TGCGCCAGCAGCCAAGATCGGGAAGATACGCAGTATTTT; CDR3: CASSQDREDTQYF
V: TRBV6-6; J: TRBJ2-1; D: TRBD2; size: -; DNA: TGTGCCAGCAGAGTAGCTCAGGGAGGGCCTGGGAATGAGCAGTTCTTC; CDR3: CASRVAQGGPGNEQFF
V: TRBV4-2; J: TRBJ1-6; D: -; size: -; DNA: TGTGCCAGCAGTCTCGGAGCCGAGGATTCACCCCTCCACTTT; CDR3: CASSLGAEDSPLHF
V: TRBV30; J: TRBJ1-1; D: -; size: -; DNA: TGTGCCTGGAGTGTATGGGCGGGGGGTACTGAAGCTTTCTTT; CDR3: CAWSVWAGGTEAFF
V: TRBV10-3; J: TRBJ2-7; D: TRBD1; size: -; DNA: TGTGCCATCAGGAGACAGGGGGCAGAGGGCGGGTCCTCCTACGAGCAGTACTTC; CDR3: CAIRRQGAEGGSSYEQYF
V: TRBV9; J: TRBJ1-4; D: TRBD1; size: -; DNA: TGTGCCAGCAGCGTTAGACAGGGGGTTGATGAAAAACTGTTTTTT; CDR3: CASSVRQGVDEKLFF
V: TRBV6-5; J: TRBJ2-1; D: TRBD1; size: -; DNA: TGTGCCAGCAGTCGAGGACAGGGTCGTGCTGAGCAGTTCTTC; CDR3: CASSRGQGRAEQFF
V: TRBV7-8; J: TRBJ2-7; D: TRBD1; size: -; DNA: TGTGCCAGCAGCCGTCGCGGGACAGGGACCGACGAGCAGTACTTC; CDR3: CASSRRGTGTDEQYF
V: TRBV2; J: TRBJ1-5; D: -; size: once; DNA: TGTGCCAGCAGGGAGCCTTATAGCAATCAGCCCCAGCATTTT; CDR3: CASREPYSNQPQHF
V: TRBV5-4; J: TRBJ2-1; D: TRBD1; size: -; DNA: TGTGCCAGCAGCTTCCCCGGGACAGTCTACAATGAGCAGTTCTTC; CDR3: CASSFPGTVYNEQFF
V: TRBV29-1; J: TRBJ2-1; D: -; size: -; DNA: TGCAGCGTTGAAGAAGCGTCGGGGGGCGATGAGCAGTTCTTC; CDR3: CSVEEASGGDEQFF
V: TRBV30; J: TRBJ1-2; D: -; size: few; DNA: TGTGCCTGGAGTGCCTGGCGGGGCTACACCTTC; CDR3: CAWSAWRGYTF
V: TRBV6-4; J: TRBJ2-2; D: TRBD2; size: many; DNA: TGTGCCAGCAGTTCGACTAGCGAAGCCGGGGAGCTGTTTTTT; CDR3: CASSSTSEAGELFF
V: TRBV18; J: TRBJ1-1; D: TRBD1; size: -; DNA: TGTGCCAGCTCACTGACAGGGAGTCCCACTGAAGCTTTCTTT; CDR3: CASSLTGSPTEAFF
V: TRBV5-4; J: TRBJ2-7; D: -; size: -; DNA: TGTGCCAGCAGCTTGGCCGCCGGACTTAGCTCCTACGAGCAGTACTTC; CDR3: CASSLAAGLSSYEQYF
V: TRBV7-2; J: TRBJ2-1; D: TRBD1; size: -; DNA: TGTGCCAGCAGCTTAGCGTTGGCAGGGGGCAATGAGCAGTTCTTC; CDR3: CASSLALAGGNEQFF
V: TRBV27; J: TRBJ1-2; D: TRBD1; size: -; DNA: TGTGCCAGCAGTTTACAGGGGGCGCGTGGCTACACCTTC; CDR3: CASSLQGARGYTF
V: TRBV7-2; J: TRBJ1-1; D: -; size: -; DNA: TGTGCCAGCAGCTTAGAAGGGGGGGCCGAAGCTTTCTTT; CDR3: CASSLEGGAEAFF
V: TRBV15; J: TRBJ2-3; D: TRBD1; size: -; DNA: TGTGCCACGGCCGACAGGGTGGATACGCAGTATTTT; CDR3: CATADRVDTQYF
V: TRBV29-1; J: TRBJ1-1; D: -; size: -; DNA: TGCAGCGTTGAAAAAAGACAGGCGAACACTGAAGCTTTCTTT; CDR3: CSVEKRQANTEAFF
V: TRBV18; J: TRBJ2-1; D: TRBD2; size: -; DNA: TGTGCCAGCTCACCACCGGGCGGGGGAGAGCAGTTCTTC; CDR3: CASSPPGGGEQFF
V: TRBV30; J: TRBJ1-2; D: TRBD1; size: -; DNA: TGTGCCTGGAGAAAGGACAGGGCGTCCTATGGCTACACCTTC; CDR3: CAWRKDRASYGYTF
V: TRBV5-1; J: TRBJ2-7; D: -; size: -; DNA: TGCGCCAGCAGCCGACCGGGAATCGAAGGCTACGAGCAGTACTTC; CDR3: CASSRPGIEGYEQYF
V: TRBV13; J: TRBJ2-7; D: TRBD2; size: -; DNA: TGTGCCAGCAGCCCGGGGACTAGCGGGTTGGAGCAGTACTTC; CDR3: CASSPGTSGLEQYF
V: TRBV4-1; J: TRBJ1-4; D: TRBD1; size: -; DNA: TGCGCCAGCAGCCAAGATCAGGGGGCAGAGACTAATGAAAAACTGTTTTTT; CDR3: CASSQDQGAETNEKLFF
V: TRBV19; J: TRBJ1-1; D: -; size: -; DNA: TGTGCCAGTAGTATCTGGGGGGGCGGCACTGAAGCTTTCTTT; CDR3: CASSIWGGGTEAFF
V: TRBV29-1; J: TRBJ1-2; D: -; size: -; DNA: TGCAGCGTTGAAGATCCGCAGGGGAAAGGCTACCCCTTC; CDR3: CSVEDPQGKGYPF
V: TRBV30; J: TRBJ1-2; D: -; size: -; DNA: TGTGCCTGGAATTCAGGGGCCTATGGCTACACCTTC; CDR3: CAWNSGAYGYTF